This T cell receptor beta chain stems from a study of blood T cell repertoires in COVID-19. Study summary: Acute-phase and convalescent COVID-19 samples originated in the United States, Italy and Spain.

The CDR3 has 14 residues. V lost 10 bases to trimming and J lost 4 bases; unmatched junction nucleotides: 12. Germline CDR1 is ENHRY and CDR2 is SYGVKD. In the authors' workflow: Reference gene primer amplification gave estimated nucleated cell counts. Method: immunoSEQ multiplex PCR; TCRdb's copy keeps in-frame clones and lacks some. That table supplies the V and J calls and clone size; D and trimming were determined from the DNA. Of some 110,000 clones in the sample, less than 90% were seen once. There are a few counts of this clone. The sequenced sample consisted of peripheral blood. The chain combines TRBV10-3 with TRBJ1-1; 7 bases match TRBD1. This receptor was identified in a human donor in a cohort sampled during active COVID-19. The CDR3 spells CATLGGTRATEAFF. DNA for the CDR3: TGTGCCACCCTAGGGGGCACACGGGCCACTGAAGCTTTCTTT.